This T cell receptor beta chain emerged from a study of CD8 T cells in Susac syndrome. TCR beta sequences were obtained from blood CD8+ and CD4+ T cells. Roughly 0.45 to 1 ug RNA was reverse transcribed with random hexamers. MiXCR, run by TCRdb on the immunoSEQ multiplex PCR reads, gives a single entry per CDR3 protein. The table shows around 150,000 distinct CDR3 sequences, with 85% to 95% occurring only once. The sequencing sample was made of CD8+ T cells from PBMCs. The receptor was isolated from a human donor with Susac syndrome.

The CDR3 spells CAWSVGMHWHQSSYNEQFF. The CDR3 DNA reads TGTGCCTGGAGTGTGGGGATGCATTGGCACCAGAGCTCCTACAATGAGCAGTTCTTC. The rearrangement joins TRBV30 to TRBJ2-1; no firm D call. The CDR3 totals 19 residues. Germline V gives CDR1 GTSNPN, CDR2 SVGIG (reference sequence). V lost 0 bases, J lost 0 bases, and 21 bases lay in between.